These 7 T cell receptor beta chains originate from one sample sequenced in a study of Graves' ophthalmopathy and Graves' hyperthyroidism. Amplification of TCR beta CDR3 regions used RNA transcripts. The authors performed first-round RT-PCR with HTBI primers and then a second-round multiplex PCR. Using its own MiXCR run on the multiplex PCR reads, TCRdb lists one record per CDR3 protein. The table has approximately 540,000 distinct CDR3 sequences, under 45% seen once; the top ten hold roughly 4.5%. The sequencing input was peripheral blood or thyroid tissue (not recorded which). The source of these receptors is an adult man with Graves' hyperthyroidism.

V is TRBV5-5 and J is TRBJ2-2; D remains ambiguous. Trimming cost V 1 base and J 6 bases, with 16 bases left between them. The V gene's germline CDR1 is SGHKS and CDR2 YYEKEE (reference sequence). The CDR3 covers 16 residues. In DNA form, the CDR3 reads TGTGCCAGCAGCTTGTCCCGGGTCCTTGGCTCCGGGGAGCTGTTTTTT. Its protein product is CASSLSRVLGSGELFF.

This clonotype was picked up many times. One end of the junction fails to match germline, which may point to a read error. The CDR3 DNA is TGCGCCAGCAGCTTAGCAGGGGGGGAGACCCAGTACTTC. Translating gives CASSLAGGETQYF. The V gene is TRBV7-9, the J gene TRBJ2-5; the D gene is possibly TRBD1 (7 bases). Germline V lookup: CDR1 SEHNR, CDR2 FQNEAQ (reference sequence). The CDR3 is made up of 13 amino acids.

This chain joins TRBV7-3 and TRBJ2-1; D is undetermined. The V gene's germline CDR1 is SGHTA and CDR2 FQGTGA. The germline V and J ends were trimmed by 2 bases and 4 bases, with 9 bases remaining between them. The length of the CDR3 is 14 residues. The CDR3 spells CASSLGVGYNEQFF. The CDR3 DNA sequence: TGTGCCAGCAGCTTAGGGGTGGGGTACAATGAGCAGTTCTTC.

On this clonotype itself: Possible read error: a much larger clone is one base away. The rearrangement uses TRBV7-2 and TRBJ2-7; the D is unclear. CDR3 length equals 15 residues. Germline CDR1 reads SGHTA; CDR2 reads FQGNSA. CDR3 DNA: TGTGCCAGCAGCCGAGACTTCATAAACTCCTACGGGCAGTACTTC. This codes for CASSRDFINSYGQYF.

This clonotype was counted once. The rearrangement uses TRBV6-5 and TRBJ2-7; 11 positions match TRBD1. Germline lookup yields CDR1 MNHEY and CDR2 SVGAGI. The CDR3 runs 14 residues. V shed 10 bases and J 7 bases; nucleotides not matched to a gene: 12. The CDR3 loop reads CATSGQGASNEQYF. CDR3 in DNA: TGTGCCACCTCAGGACAGGGGGCTAGCAATGAGCAGTACTTC.

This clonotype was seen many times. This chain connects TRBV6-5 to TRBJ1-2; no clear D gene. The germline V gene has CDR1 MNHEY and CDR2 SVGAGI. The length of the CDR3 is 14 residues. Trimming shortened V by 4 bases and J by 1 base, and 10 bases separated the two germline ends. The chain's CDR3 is CASSFTDNNYGYTF. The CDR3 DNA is TGTGCCAGCAGTTTTACAGATAATAACTATGGCTACACCTTC.

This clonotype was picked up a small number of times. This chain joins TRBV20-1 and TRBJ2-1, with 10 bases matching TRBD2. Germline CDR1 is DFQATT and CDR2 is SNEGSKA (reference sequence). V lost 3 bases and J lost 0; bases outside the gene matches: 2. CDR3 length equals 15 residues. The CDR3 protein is CSASSSGSSYNEQFF. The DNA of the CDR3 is TGCAGTGCTAGTTCTAGCGGGAGCTCCTACAATGAGCAGTTCTTC.